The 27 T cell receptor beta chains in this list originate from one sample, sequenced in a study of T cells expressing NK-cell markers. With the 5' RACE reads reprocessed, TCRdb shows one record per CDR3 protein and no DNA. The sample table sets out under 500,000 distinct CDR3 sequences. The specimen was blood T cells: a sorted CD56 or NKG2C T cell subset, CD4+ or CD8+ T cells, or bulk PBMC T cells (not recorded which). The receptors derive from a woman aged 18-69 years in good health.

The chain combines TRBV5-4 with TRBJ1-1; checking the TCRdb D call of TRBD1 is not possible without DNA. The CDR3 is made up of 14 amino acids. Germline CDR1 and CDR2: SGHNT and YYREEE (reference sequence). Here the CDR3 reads CASSWGQEGAEAFF.

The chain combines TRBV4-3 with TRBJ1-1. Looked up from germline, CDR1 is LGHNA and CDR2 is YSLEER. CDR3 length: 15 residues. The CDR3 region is CASSQVLDFGTEAFF.

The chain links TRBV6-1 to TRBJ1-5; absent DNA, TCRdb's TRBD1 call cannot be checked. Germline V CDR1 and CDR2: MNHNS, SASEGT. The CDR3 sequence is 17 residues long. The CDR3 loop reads CASRPGQGAVISQPQHF.

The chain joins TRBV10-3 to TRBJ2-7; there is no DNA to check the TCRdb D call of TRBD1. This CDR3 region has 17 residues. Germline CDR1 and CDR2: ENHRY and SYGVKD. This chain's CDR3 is CAISDLAGSSKAYEQYF.

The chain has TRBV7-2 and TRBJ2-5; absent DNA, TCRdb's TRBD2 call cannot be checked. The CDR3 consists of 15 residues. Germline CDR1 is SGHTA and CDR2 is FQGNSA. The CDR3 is CASSLEGLYQETQYF.

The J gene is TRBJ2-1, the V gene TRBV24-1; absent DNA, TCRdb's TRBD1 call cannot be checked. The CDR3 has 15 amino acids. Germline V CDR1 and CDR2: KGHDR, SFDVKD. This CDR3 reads CATSDLKGGRNEQFF.

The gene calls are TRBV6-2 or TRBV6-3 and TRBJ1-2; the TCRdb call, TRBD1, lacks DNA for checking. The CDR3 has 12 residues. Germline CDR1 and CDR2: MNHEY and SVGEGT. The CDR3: CASRDSNYGYTF.

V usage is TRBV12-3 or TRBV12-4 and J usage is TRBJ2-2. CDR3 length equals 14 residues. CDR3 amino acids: CASRIVGNTGELFF.

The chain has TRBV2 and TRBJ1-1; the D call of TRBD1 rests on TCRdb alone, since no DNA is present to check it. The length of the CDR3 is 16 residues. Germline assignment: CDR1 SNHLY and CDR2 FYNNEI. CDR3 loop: CASDPRTGGFTTEAFF.

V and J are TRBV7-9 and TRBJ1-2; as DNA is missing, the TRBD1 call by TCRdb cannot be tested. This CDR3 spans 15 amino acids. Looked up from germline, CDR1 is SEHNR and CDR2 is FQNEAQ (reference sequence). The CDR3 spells CASSQTQQGNYGYTF. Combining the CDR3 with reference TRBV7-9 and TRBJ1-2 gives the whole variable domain DTGVSQNPRHKITKRGQNVTFRCDPISEHNRLYWYRQTLGQGPEFLTYFQNEAQLEKSRLLSDRFSAERPKGSFSTLEIQRTEQGDSAMYLCASSQTQQGNYGYTFGSGTRLTVV.

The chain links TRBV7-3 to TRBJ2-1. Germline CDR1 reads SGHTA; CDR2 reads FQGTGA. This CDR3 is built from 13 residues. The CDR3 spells CASRPPHNNEQFF.

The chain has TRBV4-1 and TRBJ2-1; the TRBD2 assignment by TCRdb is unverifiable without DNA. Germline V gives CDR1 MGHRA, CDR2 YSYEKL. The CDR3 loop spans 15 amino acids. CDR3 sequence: CASSLAGPSYNEQFF.

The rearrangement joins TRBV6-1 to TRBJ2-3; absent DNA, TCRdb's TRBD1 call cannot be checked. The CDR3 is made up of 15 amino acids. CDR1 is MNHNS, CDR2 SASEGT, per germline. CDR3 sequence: CASSLPGQGQDTQYF.

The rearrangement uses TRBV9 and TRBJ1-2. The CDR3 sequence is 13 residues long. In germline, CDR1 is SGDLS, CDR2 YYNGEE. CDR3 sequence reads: CASSVSGPYGYTF.

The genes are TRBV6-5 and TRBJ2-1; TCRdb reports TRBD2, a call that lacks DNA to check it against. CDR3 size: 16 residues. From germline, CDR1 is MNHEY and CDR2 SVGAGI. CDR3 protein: CASSYSQAGDDNEQFF.

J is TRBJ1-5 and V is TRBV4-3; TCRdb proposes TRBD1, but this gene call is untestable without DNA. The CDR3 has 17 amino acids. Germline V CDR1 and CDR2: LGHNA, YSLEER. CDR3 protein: CASSQGVQSRGGQPQHF.

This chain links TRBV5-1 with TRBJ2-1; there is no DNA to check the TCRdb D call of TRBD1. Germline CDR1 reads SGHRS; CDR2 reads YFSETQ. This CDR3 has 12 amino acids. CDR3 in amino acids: CASTGAGDEQFF.

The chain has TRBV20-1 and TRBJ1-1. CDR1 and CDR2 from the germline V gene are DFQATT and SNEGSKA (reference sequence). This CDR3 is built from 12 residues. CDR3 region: CSARFLNTEAFF.

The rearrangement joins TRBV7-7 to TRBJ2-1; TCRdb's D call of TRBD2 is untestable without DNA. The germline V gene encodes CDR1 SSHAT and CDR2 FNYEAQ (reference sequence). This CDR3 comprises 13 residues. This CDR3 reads CASSLTSFNEQFF.

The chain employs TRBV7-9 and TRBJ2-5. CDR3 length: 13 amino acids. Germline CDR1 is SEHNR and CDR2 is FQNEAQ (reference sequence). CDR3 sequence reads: CASRPRIQETQYF.

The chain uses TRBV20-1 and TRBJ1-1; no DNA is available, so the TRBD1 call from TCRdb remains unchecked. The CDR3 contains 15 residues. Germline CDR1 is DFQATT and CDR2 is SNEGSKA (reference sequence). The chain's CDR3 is CSARGGRGTDTEAFF.

The CDR3 spells CASRVGGTDTQYF. The chain combines TRBV12-3 or TRBV12-4 with TRBJ2-3. This CDR3 contains 13 residues.

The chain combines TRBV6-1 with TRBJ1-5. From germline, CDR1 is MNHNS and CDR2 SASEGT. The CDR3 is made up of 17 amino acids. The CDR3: CASSEPDGPVHNQPQHF.

CDR3 loop: CASSYVGNYYNEQFF. This chain connects TRBV21-1 to TRBJ2-1. TRBV21-1 is a pseudogene locus. The CDR3 spans 15 residues.

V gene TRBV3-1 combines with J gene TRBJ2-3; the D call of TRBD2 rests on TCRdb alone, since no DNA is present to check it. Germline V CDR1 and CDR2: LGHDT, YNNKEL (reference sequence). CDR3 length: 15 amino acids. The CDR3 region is CASSRVAGRTDTQYF.

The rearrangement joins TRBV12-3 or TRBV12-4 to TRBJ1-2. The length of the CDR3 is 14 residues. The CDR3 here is CASSFAAADYGYTF.

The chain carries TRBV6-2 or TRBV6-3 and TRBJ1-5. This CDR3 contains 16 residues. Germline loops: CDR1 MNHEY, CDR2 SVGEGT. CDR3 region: CASSYMVSSPYQPQHF.